This T cell receptor beta chain was captured by sequencing in a study of technical replicates of blood from a few donors. Clones were read by immunoSEQ multiplex PCR, and TCRdb kept only the in-frame ones, dropping some. The profile shows about 94,000 clones, roughly 96% of them singletons. This clonotype originated in a human donor in good health. Sequenced sample: T cells isolated from PBMCs.

The CDR3 nucleotides are TGTGCCAGCCTCGCGACGGCGGGAGCCTCCTACGAGCAGTACTTC. This gives the protein CASLATAGASYEQYF. The J gene is TRBJ2-7, the V gene TRBV28, with TRBD2 matching 7 bases. Germline lookup yields CDR1 MDHEN and CDR2 SYDVKM. The CDR3 runs 15 residues. V trimming: 8 bases; J trimming: 0 bases; junction bases outside the gene matches: 10.